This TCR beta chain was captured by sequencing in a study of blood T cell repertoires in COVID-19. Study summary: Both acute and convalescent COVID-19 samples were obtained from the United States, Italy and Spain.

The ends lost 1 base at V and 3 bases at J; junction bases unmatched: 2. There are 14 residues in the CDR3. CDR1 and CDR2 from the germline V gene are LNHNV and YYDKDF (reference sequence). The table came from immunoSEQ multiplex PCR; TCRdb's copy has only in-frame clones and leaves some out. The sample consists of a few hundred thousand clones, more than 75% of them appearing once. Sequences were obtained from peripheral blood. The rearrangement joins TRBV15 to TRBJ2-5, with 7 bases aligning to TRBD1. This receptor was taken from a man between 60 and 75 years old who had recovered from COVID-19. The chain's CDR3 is CATSRGGGEETQYF. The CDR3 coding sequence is TGTGCCACCAGCAGAGGAGGGGGCGAAGAGACCCAGTACTTC.